This TCR beta chain was captured in a study of shared clonotypes between healthy human individuals. Clones were sequenced by immunoSEQ multiplex PCR, and TCRdb holds only the in-frame ones, with some missing. Here the sample spans approximately 2,000,000 clones, 85% to 95% being singletons. Study-wide findings and caveats: With few donors, the genetic and exposure-history diversity represented was limited.

Germline V gives CDR1 SGHTS, CDR2 YDEGEE. The V end was cut by 2 bases, the J end by 5 bases, with 11 bases between. This CDR3 region has 14 residues. In regard to this clone: Its antigen is not identified.

The sequenced sample was naive CD4+ T cells from PBMCs. Documented subset: CD45RA+ positively selected. V is TRBV5-8 and J is TRBJ2-1; D gene unclear. The receptor comes from a man aged 18 to 30 in good health. Some clones in this sample may be carry-over from other donors' samples. CDR3 loop: CASSFREGNNEQFF. In DNA, the CDR3 is TGTGCCAGCAGCTTTAGGGAAGGGAACAATGAGCAGTTCTTC.